The 27 T cell receptor beta chains listed next were all sequenced from one sample in a study of neurological immune-mediated disorders. Each CDR3 protein is one row after TCRdb ran MiXCR on the 5' RACE reads. The table shows around 67,000 distinct CDR3 sequences, with around 5.2% occurring only once. Sequenced: PBMCs. The origin of the receptors is a man younger than 35 with multiple sclerosis.

This clonotype was detected ten times or more. The junction departs from the called germline gene at one end, perhaps through a read error. This rearrangement joins TRBV7-7 to TRBJ2-5; D uncertain. CDR1 and CDR2 (germline): SSHAT, FNYEAQ (reference sequence). This CDR3 contains 14 residues. Here the CDR3 DNA reads TGTGCTAGCAGCCAAACACCAGACCAAGAGACCCAGTACTTC. Residues: CASSQTPDQETQYF. Full variable domain (missing parts from reference TRBV7-7 and TRBJ2-5): GAGVSQSPRYKVTKRGQDVTLRCDPISSHATLYWYQQALGQGPEFLTYFNYEAQPDKSGLPSDRFSAERPEGSISTLTIQRTEQRDSAMYRCASSQTPDQETQYFGPGTRLLVL.

This clonotype appeared many times. This chain joins TRBV10-3 and TRBJ2-2; 7 bases match TRBD1. V lost 11 bases to trimming and J lost 6 bases; unmatched junction nucleotides: 12. CDR3 length equals 14 residues. CDR1 and CDR2 (germline): ENHRY, SYGVKD. The chain's CDR3 is CAVQTQGVAGELFF. The CDR3 nucleotides read TGTGCCGTCCAGACGCAGGGGGTAGCCGGGGAGCTGTTTTTT.

This clonotype was seen many times. The chain links TRBV21-1 to TRBJ2-7; the table's D call TRBD1 went unverified against the DNA. TRBV21-1 is reported as a pseudogene. The CDR3 sequence is 16 residues long. The CDR3 DNA is TGTGCCAGCAGCAAAGAGGTGACAGGGGGAGGGTACGAGCAGTACTTC. Translating gives CASSKEVTGGGYEQYF.

This clonotype has a count of ten or more. V usage is TRBV24-1 and J usage is TRBJ2-6; D possibly uses TRBD1 or TRBD2 (5 bases each). Trimming cost V 9 bases and J 0 bases, with 14 bases left between them. This CDR3 has 16 residues. Germline lookup yields CDR1 KGHDR and CDR2 SFDVKD. CDR3: CATSEGQASGANVLTF. The CDR3 coding sequence is TGTGCCACCTCCGAGGGGCAAGCCTCTGGGGCCAACGTCCTGACTTTC.

This clonotype was detected many times. The chain links TRBV10-3 to TRBJ2-1; possibly TRBD1 for D (5 bases). V lost 3 bases to trimming and J lost 4 bases, with 7 bases between them. The CDR3 covers 13 residues. Looked up from germline, CDR1 is ENHRY and CDR2 is SYGVKD. CDR3 DNA sequence: TGTGCCATCAGTGATAGGGGTTACAATGAGCAGTTCTTC. Translation gives CAISDRGYNEQFF.

This clonotype occurred many times. The V and J genes are TRBV6-5 and TRBJ1-1; 7 bases align to TRBD1. This CDR3 spans 14 amino acids. Germline-derived CDR1 and CDR2 are MNHEY and SVGAGI. Trimming at V came to 6 bases and at J to 1 base, leaving 5 bases not matched to a gene. Here the CDR3 reads CASRAGTANTEAFF. CDR3 nucleotides: TGTGCCAGCAGGGCCGGGACAGCGAACACTGAAGCTTTCTTT.

CDR3 loop: CASSLGHLQETQYF. The CDR3 nucleotides read TGTGCCAGCAGCTTGGGACATCTCCAAGAGACCCAGTACTTC. The chain recombines TRBV5-4 with TRBJ2-5; D uncertain. The length of the CDR3 is 14 residues. Trimming cost V 0 bases and J 1 base, with 7 bases left between them. The V gene's germline CDR1 is SGHNT and CDR2 YYREEE (reference sequence).

At least ten counts were recorded for this clonotype. The chain couples TRBV27 to TRBJ2-1, with TRBD2 identical over 15 bases. Germline trimming cut 10 bases from V and 0 bases from J; bases unmatched to any gene: 4. CDR3 length: 16 residues. Germline CDR1 and CDR2: MNHEY and SMNVEV (reference sequence). The CDR3 loop reads CATGTSGRSSYNEQFF. CDR3 bases: TGTGCCACGGGGACTAGCGGGAGGAGCTCCTACAATGAGCAGTTCTTC.

This clonotype has just a few counts. At one end the junction does not follow the germline gene, possibly because of a read error. V usage is TRBV28 and J usage is TRBJ2-4; 12 bases line up with TRBD1. The germline V gene encodes CDR1 MDHEN and CDR2 SYDVKM. The CDR3 totals 18 residues. CDR3 protein: CASSARGGDRGRRNIRYF. The DNA of the CDR3 is TGTGCCAGCAGTGCCCGCGGGGGGGACAGGGGGCGGAGAAACATTCGGTACTTC.

This clonotype has a count of ten or more. V usage is TRBV20-1 and J usage is TRBJ1-1; a weak D match, TRBD1 (6 bases). V lost 6 bases and J 7 bases, leaving 21 bases between the germline ends. CDR3 length: 14 residues. Germline values: CDR1 DFQATT, CDR2 SNEGSKA (reference sequence). This CDR3 is CSADRVGGAIEAFF. The CDR3 DNA follows: TGCAGTGCGGATAGGGTCGGGGGGGCGATTGAAGCTTTCTTT.

This clonotype was observed at least ten times. The V call is TRBV7-9, the J call TRBJ2-1; TRBD2 aligns across 10 bases. Germline V lookup: CDR1 SEHNR, CDR2 FQNEAQ (reference sequence). V shed 8 bases, J shed 1 base, and the junction held 14 bases outside the gene matches. This CDR3 comprises 18 residues. The CDR3 DNA is TGTGCCAGCCCCCCCGAGCGGGAGGGCCGCGGATCCTACAATGAGCAGTTCTTC. This translates into CASPPEREGRGSYNEQFF. Drawing the rest from reference TRBV7-9 and TRBJ2-1, the complete variable domain is DTGVSQNPRHKITKRGQNVTFRCDPISEHNRLYWYRQTLGQGPEFLTYFQNEAQLEKSRLLSDRFSAERPKGSFSTLEIQRTEQGDSAMYLCASPPEREGRGSYNEQFFGPGTRLTVL.

At least ten counts were recorded for this clonotype. The rearrangement joins TRBV4-2 to TRBJ2-7; D ambiguous. Germline V gene lookup returns CDR1 LGHNA and CDR2 YNFKEQ. The CDR3 is made up of 14 amino acids. V lost 1 base, J lost 4 bases, and 11 bases lay in between. The CDR3 sequence is CASSQVTVNYEQYF. Written as DNA, the CDR3 is TGTGCCAGCAGCCAAGTAACGGTGAATTACGAGCAGTACTTC.

This clonotype has at least ten counts. CDR3 residues: CASSQRGDSPLHF. The CDR3 DNA reads TGTGCCAGCAGCCAAAGAGGGGACTCACCCCTCCACTTT. The chain uses TRBV14 and TRBJ1-6; tentative D call: TRBD1 (5 bases). The CDR3 is 13 residues long. Germline loops: CDR1 SGHDN, CDR2 FVKESK. V dropped 2 bases and J dropped 10 bases, with 9 bases sitting between them.

The table lists this clonotype with many counts. V usage is TRBV29-1 and J usage is TRBJ2-7, with D hard to call. Germline values: CDR1 SQVTM, CDR2 ANQGSEA. V dropped 2 bases and J dropped 4 bases, with 6 bases sitting between them. The CDR3 spans 11 residues. CDR3 nucleotides: TGCAGCGTTGAATTAGCTTACGAGCAGTACTTC. Protein sequence: CSVELAYEQYF.

Ten or more counts support this clonotype. The chain links TRBV18 to TRBJ1-3, with a possible D match to TRBD1 (5 bases). V lost 7 bases and J lost 0, with 16 bases in between. The CDR3 spans 16 residues. Per the germline V gene, CDR1 is KGHSH and CDR2 is LQKENI. The CDR3 spells CASYGTLAGSGNTIYF. The DNA of the CDR3 is TGTGCCAGCTACGGGACCCTTGCAGGCTCTGGAAACACCATATATTTT. Looking up the rest from reference TRBV18 and TRBJ1-3 gives the full variable domain: NAGVMQNPRHLVRRRGQEARLRCSPMKGHSHVYWYRQLPEEGLKFMVYLQKENIIDESGMPKERFSAEFPKEGPSILRIQQVVRGDSAAYFCASYGTLAGSGNTIYFGEGSWLTVV.

This clonotype showed up many times. This rearrangement joins TRBV5-1 to TRBJ2-2, with 7 bases aligning to TRBD1. CDR1 is SGHRS, CDR2 YFSETQ, per germline. The V and J ends lost 5 bases and 3 bases, in that order; junction bases with no gene match: 7. This CDR3 has 15 amino acids. The CDR3 DNA reads as TGCGCCAGCAGTTCCGGACAGGTTGACACCGGGGAGCTGTTTTTT. It translates to CASSSGQVDTGELFF. Variable domain in full (rest from reference TRBV5-1 and TRBJ2-2): KAGVTQTPRYLIKTRGQQVTLSCSPISGHRSVSWYQQTPGQGLQFLFEYFSETQRNKGNFPGRFSGRQFSNSRSEMNVSTLELGDSALYLCASSSGQVDTGELFFGEGSRLTVL.

This clonotype was found many times. The chain employs TRBV5-6 and TRBJ1-1; D possibly corresponds to TRBD1 (6 bases). V dropped 7 bases and J dropped 4 bases, with 14 bases sitting between them. The CDR3 loop spans 13 amino acids. Per the germline V gene, CDR1 is SGHDT and CDR2 is YYEEEE. The CDR3 reads CASYRELGTEAFF. DNA for the CDR3: TGTGCCAGCTACAGGGAATTGGGCACTGAAGCTTTCTTT.

The sample holds many counts of this clonotype. The chain carries TRBV5-1 and TRBJ2-1, with D maybe TRBD2 (6 bases). Looked up from germline, CDR1 is SGHRS and CDR2 is YFSETQ. The CDR3 covers 15 residues. Trimming removed 2 bases from V and 8 bases from J, with 17 bases in between. The CDR3 DNA is TGCGCCAGCAGCTTTGGAGGGCCTATTATAGATGAGCAGTTCTTC. Its protein is CASSFGGPIIDEQFF.

This clonotype appeared many times. The chain is built from TRBV30 and TRBJ1-2, with 7 bases matching TRBD1. In germline, CDR1 is GTSNPN, CDR2 SVGIG (reference sequence). The CDR3 covers 14 residues. With V trimmed by 2 bases and J by 1 base, 4 bases remained unmatched. The CDR3 DNA reads TGTGCCTGGAGTCAGAACAGGGGTAACTATGGCTACACCTTC. The encoded protein is CAWSQNRGNYGYTF. The full variable domain, completed using reference TRBV30 and TRBJ1-2, is SQTIHQWPATLVQPVGSPLSLECTVEGTSNPNLYWYRQAAGRGLQLLFYSVGIGQISSEVPQNLSASRPQDRQFILSSKKLLLSDSGFYLCAWSQNRGNYGYTFGSGTRLTVV.

This chain links TRBV5-1 with TRBJ2-1; no clear D. Trimming left V 5 bases short and J 7 bases short, with 10 bases between. The germline CDR1 and CDR2 sequences are SGHRS and YFSETQ. The CDR3 is 12 amino acids. The CDR3 region is CASSWPENEQFF. DNA of the CDR3: TGCGCCAGCAGTTGGCCCGAGAATGAGCAGTTCTTC.

In this sample, this clonotype turned up many times. V and J are TRBV7-2 and TRBJ2-3; weak D call: TRBD2 (5 bases). This CDR3 is built from 16 residues. With 4 bases removed from V and 6 bases from J, the gap between germline ends came to 20 bases. Looked up from germline, CDR1 is SGHTA and CDR2 is FQGNSA. As DNA, the CDR3 is TGTGCCAGCAGCTCTACGCGGGCGGAGGTCATGGATACGCAGTATTTT. It is translated as CASSSTRAEVMDTQYF.

This clonotype came up many times. At one end the junction does not follow the germline gene, possibly because of a read error. The chain recombines TRBV20-1 with TRBJ1-2; D uncertain. The germline CDR1 and CDR2 sequences are DFQATT and SNEGSKA (reference sequence). This CDR3 spans 14 amino acids. The CDR3 here is CSARVDPYDYGYTF. CDR3 DNA sequence: TGCAGTGCGAGAGTGGACCCATACGACTATGGCTACACCTTC.

Many counts were recorded for this clonotype. V usage is TRBV20-1 and J usage is TRBJ2-7; D may be TRBD1 (6 bases). With 4 bases removed from V and 3 bases from J, the gap between germline ends came to 16 bases. Germline V gene lookup returns CDR1 DFQATT and CDR2 SNEGSKA (reference sequence). The CDR3 covers 14 residues. CDR3 sequence (DNA): TGCAGTGCTAACCCGACAGGCTACCGCTACGAGCAGTACTTC. It specifies CSANPTGYRYEQYF.

This clonotype has a handful of counts. The chain recombines TRBV12-3 or TRBV12-4 with TRBJ2-1; the D is unclear. V was shortened by 3 bases and J by 6 bases, with 15 bases between the two germline ends. This CDR3 contains 15 residues. CDR3 sequence (DNA): TGTGCCAGCAGTTTTGGGCGGCCGAAATCCAATGAGCAGTTCTTC. It translates to CASSFGRPKSNEQFF.

This clonotype was detected ten times or more. This chain links TRBV5-1 with TRBJ1-1, with 10 bases matching TRBD1. The CDR3 extends over 15 amino acids. V lost 2 bases and J lost 4; bases outside the gene matches: 5. Germline loops: CDR1 SGHRS, CDR2 YFSETQ. CDR3 in amino acids: CASSFGTGDGTEAFF. The CDR3 nucleotides read TGCGCCAGCAGCTTCGGGACAGGGGATGGCACTGAAGCTTTCTTT.

This clonotype was recorded many times. The chain couples TRBV10-3 to TRBJ2-4, with 7 bases aligning to TRBD2. Germline CDR1 reads ENHRY; CDR2 reads SYGVKD. The J segment lost 7 bases and the V segment lost 3 bases, leaving 9 bases of the junction unmatched. CDR3 length equals 15 residues. The CDR3 nucleotides read TGTGCCATCAGTGACTATAGGCGGGGGAGGAACATTCAGTACTTC. Translating it yields CAISDYRRGRNIQYF.

The J gene is TRBJ2-1, the V gene TRBV7-9; 7 nucleotides line up with TRBD2. Germline V gives CDR1 SEHNR, CDR2 FQNEAQ (reference sequence). The CDR3 has 21 residues. J gave up 0 bases and V 5 bases, and 22 bases lay outside the gene matches. This CDR3 reads CASSELPGGKGVISSYNEQFF. CDR3 DNA sequence: TGTGCCAGCAGCGAACTACCGGGAGGAAAGGGTGTGATAAGCTCCTACAATGAGCAGTTCTTC.